This T cell receptor (beta chain) was sequenced for a study of blood T cell repertoires in COVID-19. Across the study: The study drew acute and convalescent COVID-19 samples from the United States, Italy and Spain. PBMCs, B-cell-depleted T cells, or T cells provided the cDNA or gDNA that made up the material.

As handled by the study authors: The authors estimated nucleated cell counts from reference gene primer amplification. Profiling relied on immunoSEQ multiplex PCR, and the TCRdb table lists in-frame clones only, not all of them. V and J calls and clone size come straight from that table; D and trimming were deduced from the DNA. The sample records over 200,000 clones, approximately 84% being singletons. Germline loops: CDR1 SGHAT, CDR2 FQNNGV. V dropped 7 bases and J dropped 6 bases, with 19 bases sitting between them. The CDR3 extends over 14 amino acids. The sequencing input was peripheral blood. This sequence was found in a man aged 35 to 55 with active or convalescent COVID-19. The V call is TRBV11-2, the J call TRBJ2-7; tentative D call: TRBD2 (5 bases). CDR3 amino acids: CASTPWGRTSEQYF. In nucleotides, the CDR3 is TGTGCCAGCACCCCCTGGGGAAGAACTAGCGAGCAGTACTTC.